This T cell receptor beta chain derives from a study of T cell responses to AZD1222 COVID-19 vaccine. Looking at the study overall: Pooling was applied to second doses at about 4 or about 12 weeks.

For this clone: Its target is unknown.

With V trimmed by 4 bases and J by 0 bases, 4 bases remained unmatched. The CDR3 has 16 amino acids. Looked up from germline, CDR1 is KGHDR and CDR2 is SFDVKD. TCRdb's table, derived via immunoSEQ multiplex PCR, lists solely in-frame clones and lacks some. In the table there are 140,000 to 150,000 clones, 70% to 90% of which are singletons. Whole-study results and caveats: Unmutated regions of variants are reportedly targeted by nearly half of spike-specific TCRs.

The chain recombines TRBV24-1 with TRBJ2-2, with 7 bases aligning to TRBD1. This receptor was obtained from an adult in good health. The sequences come from peripheral blood, collected on day 0 of AZD1222 vaccination. CDR3 amino acids: CATSDYGTANTGELFF. The CDR3 DNA is TGTGCCACCAGTGACTACGGGACAGCGAACACCGGGGAGCTGTTTTTT.